Each of the 20 T cell receptor beta chains below was sequenced from the same sample in a study of shared clonotypes between healthy human individuals (dated by TCRdb to 2020 to 2021). The library was built by means of the immunoSEQ multiplex PCR assay. TCRdb took over this immuneACCESS table, retaining in-frame rearrangements with V and J assigned. Such tables are incomplete; in checked studies, under half of the missing clones stem from an unresolved V gene, and the remainder is unexplained. Across this sample there are about 2.3 million clones, with less than 95% seen only once. Of the sample, about 0.36% is held by the ten largest clones. The sequenced material came from naive CD4+ T cells from PBMCs. This specimen's cell subset or site label, interpreted: CD45RA+ positively selected. The receptors here all came from a man between 18 and 35 years old in good health. Some clones in this sample may be carry-over from other donors' samples.

This clone was detected only a few times. This chain connects TRBV7-8 to TRBJ1-1, with 7 bases that match TRBD1. The germline gives CDR1 SGHVS, CDR2 FQNEAQ. The CDR3 has 16 amino acids. V gave up 0 bases and J gave up 3 bases; unmatched junction bases: 7. DNA for the CDR3: TGTGCCAGCAGCTTAGCAGGCAGGGGGGGATACACTGAAGCTTTCTTT. It encodes CASSLAGRGGYTEAFF.

V usage is TRBV4-1 and J usage is TRBJ2-3, with D unclear. CDR1 and CDR2 from the germline V gene are MGHRA and YSYEKL. This CDR3 has 17 amino acids. Trimming stripped 1 base from V and 4 bases from J, with 18 bases between. The CDR3 loop reads CASSQVFSRILADTQYF. The CDR3 DNA sequence: TGCGCCAGCAGCCAAGTTTTCTCCAGAATCCTGGCAGATACGCAGTATTTT.

This chain joins TRBV4-1 and TRBJ2-5; D may be TRBD1 (5 bases). The CDR3 covers 15 residues. Deletions cut 4 bases from V and 2 bases from J, with 14 bases between. CDR1 and CDR2 (germline): MGHRA, YSYEKL. The CDR3 here is CASSPQSGPQETQYF. CDR3 DNA: TGCGCCAGCAGCCCACAATCAGGGCCACAAGAGACCCAGTACTTC.

V usage is TRBV7-9 and J usage is TRBJ2-5; 7 positions match TRBD1. Trimming took 3 bases from V and 0 from J; bases not matched to a gene: 4. The germline V gene has CDR1 SEHNR and CDR2 FQNEAQ (reference sequence). This CDR3 is built from 15 residues. In nucleotides, the CDR3 is TGTGCCAGCAGCTTCGGACAGGCGGACCAAGAGACCCAGTACTTC. It codes for CASSFGQADQETQYF.

This chain joins TRBV6-6 and TRBJ1-1; TRBD1 agrees at 7 bases. The CDR3 length is 14 residues. Germline CDR1 MNHNY, CDR2 SVGAGI (reference sequence). V trimming: 6 bases; J trimming: 2 bases; junction bases outside the gene matches: 6. CDR3 amino acids: CASSLGQKNTEAFF. The CDR3 DNA follows: TGTGCCAGCAGCCTGGGACAGAAAAACACTGAAGCTTTCTTT.

The V and J genes are TRBV4-3 and TRBJ2-1; D not certain. CDR1 and CDR2 (germline): LGHNA, YSLEER. V gave up 0 bases and J gave up 9 bases, with 9 bases separating them. There are 13 residues in the CDR3. CDR3 sequence (DNA): TGCGCCAGCAGCCAAGATAAAGGAAGTGAGCAGTTCTTC. Translating it yields CASSQDKGSEQFF.

This clone was detected only a few times. The chain is built from TRBV29-1 and TRBJ1-2, with 9 bases aligning to TRBD1. Germline V lookup: CDR1 SQVTM, CDR2 ANQGSEA. This CDR3 region has 13 residues. V gave up 6 bases and J gave up 6 bases; unmatched junction bases: 8. CDR3 sequence reads: CSVGSTGGDGYTF. The CDR3 DNA follows: TGCAGCGTCGGTAGCACAGGGGGCGATGGCTACACCTTC.

The chain joins TRBV18 to TRBJ2-3; D uncertain. The CDR3 length is 15 residues. The germline CDR1 and CDR2 sequences are KGHSH and LQKENI. Deletions cut 6 bases from V and 2 bases from J, with 15 bases between. The CDR3 protein is CASSRGFEPTDTQYF. CDR3 coding DNA: TGTGCCAGCTCGCGTGGGTTCGAGCCCACAGATACGCAGTATTTT.

The chain employs TRBV6-5 and TRBJ2-1; TRBD2 might be the D (6 bases). Trimming removed 5 bases from V and 15 bases from J, with 17 bases in between. The CDR3 has 12 residues. Germline V gene sequence: CDR1 MNHEY, CDR2 SVGAGI. CDR3: CASSITGGKAFF. In nucleotides, the CDR3 is TGTGCCAGCAGTATCACCGGGGGTAAGGCGTTCTTC.

The chain combines TRBV29-1 with TRBJ1-2; 9 positions agree with TRBD1. Germline V CDR1 and CDR2: SQVTM, ANQGSEA. CDR3 length equals 17 residues. V dropped 6 bases and J dropped 2; count of bases not matched to a gene: 16. The chain's CDR3 is CSVWDRARQSENYGYTF. CDR3 DNA: TGCAGCGTCTGGGACAGGGCTAGGCAATCTGAGAACTATGGCTACACCTTC. Using reference TRBV29-1 and TRBJ1-2 for the parts outside the CDR3, the full variable domain is SAVISQKPSRDICQRGTSLTIQCQVDSQVTMMFWYRQQPGQSLTLIATANQGSEATYESGFVIDKFPISRPNLTFSTLTVSNMSPEDSSIYLCSVWDRARQSENYGYTFGSGTRLTVV.

This clone was observed a single time. The gene calls are TRBV27 and TRBJ2-1, with D perhaps TRBD1 or TRBD2 (5 bases each). Germline CDR1 MNHEY, CDR2 SMNVEV (reference sequence). The CDR3 is made up of 16 amino acids. Trimming shortened V by 5 bases and J by 7 bases, and 21 bases separated the two germline ends. The CDR3 sequence: CASSGGGVSPGNEQFF. The CDR3 coding sequence is TGTGCCAGCAGTGGGGGTGGGGTCTCCCCGGGGAATGAGCAGTTCTTC.

With respect to this clone: At one of its ends the junction is not consistent with the germline gene, which may arise from a read error. The chain recombines TRBV28 with TRBJ1-3; tentatively, D is TRBD1 (6 bases). The CDR3 runs 12 residues. Germline V gene lookup returns CDR1 MDHEN and CDR2 SYDVKM. DNA for the CDR3: TGTGCCAGCAGTCGGGACAAAAATTCGGTCCGATTT. Translated: CASSRDKNSVRF.

The chain carries TRBV4-1 and TRBJ2-3; tentatively, D is TRBD1 (5 bases). The germline CDR1 and CDR2 sequences are MGHRA and YSYEKL. The V and J ends lost 2 bases and 5 bases respectively, with 17 bases between them. The CDR3 is 16 residues long. This CDR3 is CASSQSTLGVEDTQYF. The CDR3 region has the DNA TGCGCCAGCAGCCAATCCACCCTAGGGGTTGAAGATACGCAGTATTTT.

This clone was counted a single time. The rearrangement joins TRBV6-1 to TRBJ2-7, with D perhaps TRBD1 (6 bases). The CDR3 length is 15 residues. Germline assignment: CDR1 MNHNS and CDR2 SASEGT. V was trimmed by 6 bases and J by 3 bases, leaving 18 bases between them. DNA for the CDR3: TGTGCCAGCAGCCCTTCCGGGACACTCGGCTACGAGCAGTACTTC. Translation: CASSPSGTLGYEQYF.

This clone was found once. The chain carries TRBV5-4 and TRBJ1-6; tentatively, D is TRBD1 (6 bases). The CDR3 loop spans 14 amino acids. Trimming removed 0 bases from V and 7 bases from J, with 8 bases in between. Germline CDR1 reads SGHNT; CDR2 reads YYREEE (reference sequence). The CDR3: CASSLAQGNSPLHF. Written as DNA, the CDR3 is TGTGCCAGCAGCTTGGCTCAGGGGAATTCACCCCTCCACTTT.

This chain joins TRBV30 and TRBJ2-5; tentatively, D is TRBD1 (6 bases). The CDR3 length is 13 residues. V was clipped by 1 base and J by 5 bases, with 11 bases between them. Germline V gives CDR1 GTSNPN, CDR2 SVGIG (reference sequence). The CDR3 region has the DNA TGTGCCTGGAGTGGGACAGTTAGGGAGACCCAGTACTTC. Translating it yields CAWSGTVRETQYF. Based on the CDR3 plus reference TRBV30 and TRBJ2-5, the full variable domain is SQTIHQWPATLVQPVGSPLSLECTVEGTSNPNLYWYRQAAGRGLQLLFYSVGIGQISSEVPQNLSASRPQDRQFILSSKKLLLSDSGFYLCAWSGTVRETQYFGPGTRLLVL.

This chain links TRBV28 with TRBJ1-3, with TRBD1 as a possible D gene (5 bases). Trimming pared 5 bases from V and 6 bases from J, leaving 14 bases between. Germline V gene data show CDR1 as MDHEN and CDR2 as SYDVKM. CDR3 length: 14 amino acids. The CDR3 bases are TGTGCCAGCAGTGCATGGGACCGACAAAACACCATATATTTT. Translating gives CASSAWDRQNTIYF. The whole variable domain, filled in from reference TRBV28 and TRBJ1-3, reads DVKVTQSSRYLVKRTGEKVFLECVQDMDHENMFWYRQDPGLGLRLIYFSYDVKMKEKGDIPEGYSVSREKKERFSLILESASTNQTSMYLCASSAWDRQNTIYFGEGSWLTVV.

This chain uses TRBV27 with TRBJ1-1; the D is unclear. This CDR3 is 16 amino acids long. CDR1 MNHEY and CDR2 SMNVEV come from the germline V gene (reference sequence). Trimming pared 1 base from V and 5 bases from J, leaving 17 bases between. The CDR3 reads CASSLFSLGMGTEAFF. The DNA for the CDR3 is TGTGCCAGCAGTTTATTCTCGTTAGGGATGGGGACTGAAGCTTTCTTT.

The rearrangement joins TRBV5-1 to TRBJ2-7; the D gene is possibly TRBD2 (5 bases). CDR1 is SGHRS, CDR2 YFSETQ, per germline. With 3 bases removed from V and 0 bases from J, the gap between germline ends came to 10 bases. This CDR3 contains 14 residues. The CDR3 sequence is CASSYGLNSYEQYF. The CDR3 DNA reads TGCGCCAGCAGCTATGGACTGAACTCCTACGAGCAGTACTTC.

The chain links TRBV19 to TRBJ2-5, with 9 bases fitting TRBD1. In germline, CDR1 is LNHDA, CDR2 SQIVND (reference sequence). The CDR3 is 14 residues long. Trimming took 3 bases from V and 6 from J; bases not matched to a gene: 5. The CDR3 coding sequence is TGTGCCAGTAGTATCCTCGGACAGGGGCAGACCCAGTACTTC. Its protein product is CASSILGQGQTQYF.